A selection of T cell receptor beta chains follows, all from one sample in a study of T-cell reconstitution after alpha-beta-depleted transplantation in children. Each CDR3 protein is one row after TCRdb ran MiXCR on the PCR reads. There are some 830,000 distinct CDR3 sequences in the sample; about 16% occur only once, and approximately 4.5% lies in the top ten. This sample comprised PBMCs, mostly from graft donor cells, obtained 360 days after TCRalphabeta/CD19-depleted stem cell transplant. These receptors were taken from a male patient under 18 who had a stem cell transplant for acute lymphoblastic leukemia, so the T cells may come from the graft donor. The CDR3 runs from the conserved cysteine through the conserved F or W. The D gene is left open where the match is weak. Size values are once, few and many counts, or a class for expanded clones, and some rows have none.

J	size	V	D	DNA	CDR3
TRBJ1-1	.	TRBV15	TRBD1	TGTGCCACCAGCAGAGATAAGGGACAGGGTAACACTGAAGCTTTCTTT	CATSRDKGQGNTEAFF
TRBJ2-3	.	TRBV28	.	TGTGCCAGCAGTTTCCCGGTCCCTCATTCACACACAGATACGCAGTATTTT	CASSFPVPHSHTDTQYF
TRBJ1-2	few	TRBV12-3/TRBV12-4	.	TGTGCCAGCAGTTTAGGGGGATCCGACTATGGCTACACCTTC	CASSLGGSDYGYTF
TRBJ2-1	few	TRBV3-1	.	TGTGCCAGCAGCCAATGGACCGCCTACAATGAGCAGTTCTTC	CASSQWTAYNEQFF
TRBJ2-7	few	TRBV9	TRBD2	TGTGCCAGCAGCGTTAGCGGGAGGGCCGACTACGAGCAGTACTTC	CASSVSGRADYEQYF
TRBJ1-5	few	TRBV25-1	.	TGTGCCAGCAGTGGCGGGGCCAACAATCAGCCCCAGCATTTT	CASSGGANNQPQHF
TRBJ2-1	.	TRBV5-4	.	TGTGCCAGCAGCGGGACTTCCCGGGAGTCACATGAGCAGTTCTTC	CASSGTSRESHEQFF
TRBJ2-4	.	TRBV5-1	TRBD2	TGCGCCAGCAGCTTGGCCGGGCCTAGCGGGAAGGCCAAAAACATTCAGTACTTC	CASSLAGPSGKAKNIQYF
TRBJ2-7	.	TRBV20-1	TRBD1	TGCAGTGCCCAACGACAGGGTATAACCTACGAGCAGTACTTC	CSAQRQGITYEQYF
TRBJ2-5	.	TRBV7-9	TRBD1	TGTGCCAGCAGCTTAACCCCGGACAGGGAGACCCAGTACTTC	CASSLTPDRETQYF
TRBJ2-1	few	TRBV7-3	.	TGTGCCAGCAGCCTCTCTCGAGGTGGTAGGTCCTACAATGAGCAGTTCTTC	CASSLSRGGRSYNEQFF
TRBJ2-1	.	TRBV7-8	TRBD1	TGTGCCAGCAGCCTGCCCCGGACAGGCGTTTACAATGAGCAGTTCTTC	CASSLPRTGVYNEQFF
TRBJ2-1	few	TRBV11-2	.	TGTGCCAGCAGCTCGGGATTCGGCGCCCACAGACCCTTCTTC	CASSSGFGAHRPFF
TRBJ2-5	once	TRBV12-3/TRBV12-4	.	TGTGCCAGCAGCCGCCCCGGATCTACTGGGAGGGAGACCCAGTACTTC	CASSRPGSTGRETQYF
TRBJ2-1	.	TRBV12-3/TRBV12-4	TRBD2	TGTGCCAGCAGCAGAAGGACTAGCGGGAGGCCCGATGAGCAGTTCTTC	CASSRRTSGRPDEQFF
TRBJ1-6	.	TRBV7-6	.	TGTGCCAGCAGCTTATTGACCGCCGGAGGTTCACCCCTCCACTTT	CASSLLTAGGSPLHF